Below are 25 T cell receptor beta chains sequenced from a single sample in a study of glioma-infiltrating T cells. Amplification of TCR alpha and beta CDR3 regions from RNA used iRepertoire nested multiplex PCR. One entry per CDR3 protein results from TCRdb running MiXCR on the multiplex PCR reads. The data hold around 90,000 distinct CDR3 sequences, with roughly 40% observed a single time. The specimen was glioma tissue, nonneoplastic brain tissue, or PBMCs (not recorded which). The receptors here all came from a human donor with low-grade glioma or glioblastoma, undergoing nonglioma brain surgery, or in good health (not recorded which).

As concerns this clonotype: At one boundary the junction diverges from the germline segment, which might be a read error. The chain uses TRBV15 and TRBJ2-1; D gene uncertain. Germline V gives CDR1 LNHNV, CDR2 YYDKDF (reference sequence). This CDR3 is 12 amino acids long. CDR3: CAASSSLTEQFF. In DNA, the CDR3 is TGTGCCGCCAGCTCCTCCCTGACGGAGCAGTTCTTC.

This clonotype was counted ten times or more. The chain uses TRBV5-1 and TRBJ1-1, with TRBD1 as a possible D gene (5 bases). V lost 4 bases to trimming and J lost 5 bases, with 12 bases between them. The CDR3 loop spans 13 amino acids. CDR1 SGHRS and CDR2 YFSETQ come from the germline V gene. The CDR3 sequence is CASSNSEGTEAFF. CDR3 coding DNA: TGCGCCAGCAGCAACTCGGAGGGGACTGAAGCTTTCTTT.

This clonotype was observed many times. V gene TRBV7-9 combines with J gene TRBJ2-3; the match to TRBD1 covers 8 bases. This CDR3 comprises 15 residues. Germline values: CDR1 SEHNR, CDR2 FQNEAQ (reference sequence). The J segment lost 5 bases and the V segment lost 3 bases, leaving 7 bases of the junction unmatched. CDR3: CASSFGTGKLDTQYF. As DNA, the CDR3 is TGTGCCAGCAGCTTCGGGACAGGAAAATTAGATACGCAGTATTTT.

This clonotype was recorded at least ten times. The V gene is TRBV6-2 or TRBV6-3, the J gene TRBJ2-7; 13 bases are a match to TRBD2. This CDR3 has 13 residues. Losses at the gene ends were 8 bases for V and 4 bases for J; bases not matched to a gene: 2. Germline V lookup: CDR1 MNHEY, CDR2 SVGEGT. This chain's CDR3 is CASRTSGSYEQYF. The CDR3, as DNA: TGTGCCAGCCGGACTAGCGGGAGTTACGAGCAGTACTTC.

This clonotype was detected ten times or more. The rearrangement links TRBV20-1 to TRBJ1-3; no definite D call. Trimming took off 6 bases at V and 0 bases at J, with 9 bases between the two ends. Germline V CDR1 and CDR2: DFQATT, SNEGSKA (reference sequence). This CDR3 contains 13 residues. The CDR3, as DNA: TGCAGTGCCTGGCGGGACTCTGGAAACACCATATATTTT. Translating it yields CSAWRDSGNTIYF.

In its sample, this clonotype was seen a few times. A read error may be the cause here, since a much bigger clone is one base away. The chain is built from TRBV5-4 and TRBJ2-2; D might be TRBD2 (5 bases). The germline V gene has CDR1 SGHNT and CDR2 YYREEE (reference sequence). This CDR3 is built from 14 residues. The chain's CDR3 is CASSLTRSTGELVF. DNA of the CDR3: TGTGCCAGCAGCTTGACACGTAGCACCGGGGAGCTGGTTTTT.

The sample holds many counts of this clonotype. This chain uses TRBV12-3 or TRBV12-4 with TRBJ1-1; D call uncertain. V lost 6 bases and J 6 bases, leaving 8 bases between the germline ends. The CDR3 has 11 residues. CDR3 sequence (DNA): TGTGCCAGCAGCCGGCTATCTGAAGCTTTCTTT. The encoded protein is CASSRLSEAFF.

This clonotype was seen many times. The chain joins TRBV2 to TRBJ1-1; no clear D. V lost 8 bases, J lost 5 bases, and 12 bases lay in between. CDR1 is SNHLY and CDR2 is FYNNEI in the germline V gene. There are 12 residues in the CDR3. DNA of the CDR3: TGTGCCAGCGGGCAAACAAGGACTGAAGCTTTCTTT. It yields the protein CASGQTRTEAFF. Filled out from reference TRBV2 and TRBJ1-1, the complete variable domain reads EPEVTQTPSHQVTQMGQEVILRCVPISNHLYFYWYRQILGQKVEFLVSFYNNEISEKSEIFDDQFSVERPDGSNFTLKIRSTKLEDSAMYFCASGQTRTEAFFGQGTRLTVV.

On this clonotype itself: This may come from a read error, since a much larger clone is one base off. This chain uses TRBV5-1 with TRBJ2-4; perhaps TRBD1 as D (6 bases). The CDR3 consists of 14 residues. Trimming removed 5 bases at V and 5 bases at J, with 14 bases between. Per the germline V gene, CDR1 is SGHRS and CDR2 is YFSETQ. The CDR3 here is CASRLQGGENIQYF. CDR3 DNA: TGCGCCAGCAGATTACAGGGTGGAGAAAACATTCAGTACTTC.

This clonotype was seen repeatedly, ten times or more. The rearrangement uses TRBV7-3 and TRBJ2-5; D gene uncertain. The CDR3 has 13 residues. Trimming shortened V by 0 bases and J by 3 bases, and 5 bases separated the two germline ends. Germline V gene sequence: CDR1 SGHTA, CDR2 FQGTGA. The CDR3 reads CASSLTVEETQYF. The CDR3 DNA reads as TGTGCCAGCAGCTTAACTGTAGAAGAGACCCAGTACTTC. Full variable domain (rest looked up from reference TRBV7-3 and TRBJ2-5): GAGVSQTPSNKVTEKGKYVELRCDPISGHTALYWYRQSLGQGPEFLIYFQGTGAADDSGLPNDRFFAVRPEGSVSTLKIQRTERGDSAVYLCASSLTVEETQYFGPGTRLLVL.

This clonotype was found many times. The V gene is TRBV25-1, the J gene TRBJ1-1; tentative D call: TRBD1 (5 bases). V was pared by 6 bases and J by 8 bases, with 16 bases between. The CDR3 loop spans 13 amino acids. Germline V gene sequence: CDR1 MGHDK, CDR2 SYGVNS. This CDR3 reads CASRTQGQGEAFF. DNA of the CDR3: TGTGCCAGCAGAACCCAAGGGCAGGGCGAAGCTTTCTTT.

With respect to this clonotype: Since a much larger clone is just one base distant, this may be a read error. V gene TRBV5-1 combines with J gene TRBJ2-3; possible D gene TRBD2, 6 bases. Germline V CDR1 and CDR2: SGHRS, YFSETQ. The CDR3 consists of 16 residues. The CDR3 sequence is CASANGVTTSKDTQYF. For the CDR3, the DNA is TGCGCCAGCGCAAACGGGGTTACCACTAGCAAAGATACGCAGTATTTT. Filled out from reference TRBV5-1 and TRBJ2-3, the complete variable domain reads KAGVTQTPRYLIKTRGQQVTLSCSPISGHRSVSWYQQTPGQGLQFLFEYFSETQRNKGNFPGRFSGRQFSNSRSEMNVSTLELGDSALYLCASANGVTTSKDTQYFGPGTRLTVL.

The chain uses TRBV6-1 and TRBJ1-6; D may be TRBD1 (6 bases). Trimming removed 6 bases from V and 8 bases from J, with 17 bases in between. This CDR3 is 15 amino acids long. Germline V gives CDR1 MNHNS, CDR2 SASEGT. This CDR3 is CASSYEGQNDSPLHF. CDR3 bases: TGTGCCAGCAGCTACGAAGGACAGAATGATTCACCCCTCCACTTT.

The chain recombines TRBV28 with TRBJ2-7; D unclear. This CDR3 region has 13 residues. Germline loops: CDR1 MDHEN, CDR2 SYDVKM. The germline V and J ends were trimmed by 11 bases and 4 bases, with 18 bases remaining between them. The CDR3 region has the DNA TGTGCCGGCACAACCCACGGGCCTTACGAGCAGTACTTC. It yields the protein CAGTTHGPYEQYF.

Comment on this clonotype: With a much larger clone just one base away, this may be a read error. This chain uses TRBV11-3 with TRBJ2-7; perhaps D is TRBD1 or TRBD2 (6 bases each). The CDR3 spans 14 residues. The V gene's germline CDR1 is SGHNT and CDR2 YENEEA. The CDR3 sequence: CANSPWGATYEQYF. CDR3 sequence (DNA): TGTGCCAACAGCCCCTGGGGGGCCACCTACGAGCAGTACTTC.

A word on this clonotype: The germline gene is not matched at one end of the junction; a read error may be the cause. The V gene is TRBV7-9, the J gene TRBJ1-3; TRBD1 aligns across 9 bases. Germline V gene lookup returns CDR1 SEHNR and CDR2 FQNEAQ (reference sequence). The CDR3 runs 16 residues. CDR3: CAISWTGVDSGNTISF. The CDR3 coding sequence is TGTGCCATCAGCTGGACAGGGGTAGACTCTGGAAACACCATATCTTTT.

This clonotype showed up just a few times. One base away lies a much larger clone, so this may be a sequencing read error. CDR3: CAGRPGLVDEQYF. CDR3 coding DNA: TGTGCCGGTAGGCCGGGACTAGTCGACGAGCAGTACTTC. The chain couples TRBV19 to TRBJ2-7, with 8 bases identical to TRBD2. CDR3 length: 13 residues. Germline V CDR1 and CDR2: LNHDA, SQIVND (reference sequence).

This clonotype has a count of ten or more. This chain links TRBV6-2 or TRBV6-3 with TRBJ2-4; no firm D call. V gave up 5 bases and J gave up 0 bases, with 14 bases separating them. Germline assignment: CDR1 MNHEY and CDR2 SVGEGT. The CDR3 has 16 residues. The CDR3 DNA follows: TGTGCCAGCAGTCCCGGCGTACCACTAGCCAAAAACATTCAGTACTTC. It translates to CASSPGVPLAKNIQYF.

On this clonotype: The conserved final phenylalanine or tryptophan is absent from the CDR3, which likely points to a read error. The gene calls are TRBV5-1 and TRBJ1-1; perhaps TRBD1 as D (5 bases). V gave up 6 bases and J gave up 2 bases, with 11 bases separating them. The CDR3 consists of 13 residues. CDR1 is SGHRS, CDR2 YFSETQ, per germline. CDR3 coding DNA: TGCGCCAGCAATGGGCGGACAAACACTGAAGCTTTCCTT. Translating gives CASNGRTNTEAFL.

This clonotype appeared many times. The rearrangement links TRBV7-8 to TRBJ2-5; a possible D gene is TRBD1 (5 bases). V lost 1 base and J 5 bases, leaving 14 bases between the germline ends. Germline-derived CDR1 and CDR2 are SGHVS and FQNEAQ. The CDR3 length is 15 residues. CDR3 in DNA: TGTGCCAGCAGCTTAGTTGGGTTTCCAGGGGAGACCCAGTACTTC. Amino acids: CASSLVGFPGETQYF.

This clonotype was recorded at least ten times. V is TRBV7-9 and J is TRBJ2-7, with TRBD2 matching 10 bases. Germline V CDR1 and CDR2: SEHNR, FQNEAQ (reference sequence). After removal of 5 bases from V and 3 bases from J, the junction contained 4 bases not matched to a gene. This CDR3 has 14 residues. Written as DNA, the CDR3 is TGTGCCAGCAGCCCAACTAGCGGGGTCTACGAGCAGTACTTC. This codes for CASSPTSGVYEQYF.

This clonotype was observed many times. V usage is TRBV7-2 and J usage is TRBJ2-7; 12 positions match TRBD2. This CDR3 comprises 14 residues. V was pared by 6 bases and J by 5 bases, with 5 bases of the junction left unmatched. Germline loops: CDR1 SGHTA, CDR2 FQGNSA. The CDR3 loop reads CASSSSGRANEQYF. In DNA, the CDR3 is TGTGCCAGCAGTTCTAGCGGGAGGGCGAACGAGCAGTACTTC.

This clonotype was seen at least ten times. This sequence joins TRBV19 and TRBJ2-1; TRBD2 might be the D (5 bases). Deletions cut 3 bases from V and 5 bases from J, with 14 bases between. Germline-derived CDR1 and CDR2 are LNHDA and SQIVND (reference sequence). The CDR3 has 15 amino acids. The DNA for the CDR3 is TGTGCCAGTAGTATCCGGGATGGTGGACACAATGAGCAGTTCTTC. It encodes CASSIRDGGHNEQFF. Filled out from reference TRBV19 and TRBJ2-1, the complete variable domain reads DGGITQSPKYLFRKEGQNVTLSCEQNLNHDAMYWYRQDPGQGLRLIYYSQIVNDFQKGDIAEGYSVSREKKESFPLTVTSAQKNPTAFYLCASSIRDGGHNEQFFGPGTRLTVL.

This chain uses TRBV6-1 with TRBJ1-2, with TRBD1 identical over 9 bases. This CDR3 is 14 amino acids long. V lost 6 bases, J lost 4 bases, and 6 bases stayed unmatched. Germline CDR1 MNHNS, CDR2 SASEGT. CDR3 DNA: TGTGCCAGCAGGAGGACAGGGGTCGCCTATGGCTACACCTTC. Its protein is CASRRTGVAYGYTF.

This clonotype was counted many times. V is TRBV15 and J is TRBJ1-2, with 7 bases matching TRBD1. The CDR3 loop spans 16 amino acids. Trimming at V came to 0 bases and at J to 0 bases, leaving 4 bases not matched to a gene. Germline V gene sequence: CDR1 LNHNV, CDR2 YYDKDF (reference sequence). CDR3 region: CATSRDDRVANYGYTF. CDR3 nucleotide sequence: TGTGCCACCAGCAGAGATGACAGGGTAGCTAACTATGGCTACACCTTC.